Reported below is one T cell receptor beta chain. The CDR3 spans 19 residues. The germline CDR1 and CDR2 sequences are MNHEY and SMNVEV (reference sequence). Trimming at V came to 10 bases and at J to 1 base, leaving 19 bases not matched to a gene. Profiled with immunoSEQ multiplex PCR; TCRdb holds only in-frame clones, not every one. The profile covers 71,000 or so clones, with roughly 87% appearing a single time and around 10% taken by the ten largest. The data were obtained in a study of blood T cell repertoires in COVID-19. V and J are TRBV27 and TRBJ2-1, with 10 bases lining up with TRBD1. Material for sequencing was peripheral blood. The receptor was isolated from a man aged 50-60 years with acute or convalescent COVID-19. In nucleotides, the CDR3 is TGTGCCACAGCGGGCGTCACGCGGGACAGGGGTAGGTCCTACAATGAGCAGTTCTTC. It encodes CATAGVTRDRGRSYNEQFF.